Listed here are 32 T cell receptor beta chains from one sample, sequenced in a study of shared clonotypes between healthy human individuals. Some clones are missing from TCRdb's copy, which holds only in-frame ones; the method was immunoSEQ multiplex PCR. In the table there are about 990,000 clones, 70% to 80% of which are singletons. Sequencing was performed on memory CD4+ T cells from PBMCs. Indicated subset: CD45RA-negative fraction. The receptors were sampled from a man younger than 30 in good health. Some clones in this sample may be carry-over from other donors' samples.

CDR3 amino acids: CASSLNFGTSGYEQYF. Here the CDR3 DNA reads TGTGCCAGCTCACTTAACTTCGGGACTAGCGGCTACGAGCAGTACTTC. The chain recombines TRBV18 with TRBJ2-7; 11 nucleotides agree with TRBD2. There are 16 residues in the CDR3. Germline CDR1 KGHSH, CDR2 LQKENI. The trim removed 4 bases at V and 3 bases at J, leaving 8 bases unmatched.

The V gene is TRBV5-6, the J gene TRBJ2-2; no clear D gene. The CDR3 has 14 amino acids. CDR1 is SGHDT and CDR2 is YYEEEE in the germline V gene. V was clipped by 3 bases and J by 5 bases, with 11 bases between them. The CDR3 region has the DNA TGTGCCAGCAGCTATTGGGCGCGGACCGGGGAGCTGTTTTTT. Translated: CASSYWARTGELFF.

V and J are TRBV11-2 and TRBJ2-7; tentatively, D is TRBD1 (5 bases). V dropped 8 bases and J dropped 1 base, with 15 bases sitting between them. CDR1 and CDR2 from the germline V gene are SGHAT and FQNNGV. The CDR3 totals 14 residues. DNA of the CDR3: TGTGCCAGCCGCCGGGCAGGGCGGTCCTACGAGCAGTACTTC. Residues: CASRRAGRSYEQYF.

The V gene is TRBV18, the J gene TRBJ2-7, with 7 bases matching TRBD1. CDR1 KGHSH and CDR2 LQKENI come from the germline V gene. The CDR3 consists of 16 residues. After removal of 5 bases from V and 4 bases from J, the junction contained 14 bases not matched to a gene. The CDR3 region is CASSSLPTGSLYEQYF. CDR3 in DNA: TGTGCCAGCTCAAGCTTACCGACAGGGTCTTTATACGAGCAGTACTTC. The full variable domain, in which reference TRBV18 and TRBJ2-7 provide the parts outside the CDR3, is NAGVMQNPRHLVRRRGQEARLRCSPMKGHSHVYWYRQLPEEGLKFMVYLQKENIIDESGMPKERFSAEFPKEGPSILRIQQVVRGDSAAYFCASSSLPTGSLYEQYFGPGTRLTVT.

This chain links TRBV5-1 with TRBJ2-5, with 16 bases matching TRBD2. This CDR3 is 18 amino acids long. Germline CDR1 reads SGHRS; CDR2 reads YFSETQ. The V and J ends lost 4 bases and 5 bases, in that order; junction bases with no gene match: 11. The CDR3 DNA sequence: TGCGCCAGCAGCGAAGGGACTAGCGGGAGGGCCGTTTGGGAGACCCAGTACTTC. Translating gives CASSEGTSGRAVWETQYF.

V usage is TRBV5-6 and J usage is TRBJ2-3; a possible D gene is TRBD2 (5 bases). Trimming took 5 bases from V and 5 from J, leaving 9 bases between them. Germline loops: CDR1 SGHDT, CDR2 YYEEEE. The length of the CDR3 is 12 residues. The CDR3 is CASRYRGDTQYF. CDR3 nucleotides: TGTGCCAGCAGGTACCGGGGAGATACGCAGTATTTT. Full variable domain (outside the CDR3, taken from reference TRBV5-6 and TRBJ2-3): DAGVTQSPTHLIKTRGQQVTLRCSPKSGHDTVSWYQQALGQGPQFIFQYYEEEERQRGNFPDRFSGHQFPNYSSELNVNALLLGDSALYLCASRYRGDTQYFGPGTRLTVL.

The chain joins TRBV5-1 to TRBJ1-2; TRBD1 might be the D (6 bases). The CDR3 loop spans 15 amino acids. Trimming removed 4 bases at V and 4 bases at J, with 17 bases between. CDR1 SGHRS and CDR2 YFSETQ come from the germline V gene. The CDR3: CASSPGGAIVYGYTF. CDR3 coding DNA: TGCGCCAGCAGCCCCGGGGGGGCTATAGTCTATGGCTACACCTTC. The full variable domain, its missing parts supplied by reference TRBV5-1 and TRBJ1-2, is KAGVTQTPRYLIKTRGQQVTLSCSPISGHRSVSWYQQTPGQGLQFLFEYFSETQRNKGNFPGRFSGRQFSNSRSEMNVSTLELGDSALYLCASSPGGAIVYGYTFGSGTRLTVV.

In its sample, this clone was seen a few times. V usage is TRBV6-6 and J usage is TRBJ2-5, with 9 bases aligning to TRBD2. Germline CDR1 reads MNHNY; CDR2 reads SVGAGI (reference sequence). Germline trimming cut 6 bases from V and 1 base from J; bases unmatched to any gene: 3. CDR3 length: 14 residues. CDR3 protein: CASRGSGSQETQYF. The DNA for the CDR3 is TGTGCCAGCAGAGGTAGCGGGAGCCAAGAGACCCAGTACTTC.

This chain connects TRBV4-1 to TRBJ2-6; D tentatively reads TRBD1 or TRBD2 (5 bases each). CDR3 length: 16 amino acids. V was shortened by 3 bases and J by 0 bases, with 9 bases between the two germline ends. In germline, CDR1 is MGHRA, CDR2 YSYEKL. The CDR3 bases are TGCGCCAGCAGCCAGGGGACCAACTCTGGGGCCAACGTCCTGACTTTC. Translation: CASSQGTNSGANVLTF.

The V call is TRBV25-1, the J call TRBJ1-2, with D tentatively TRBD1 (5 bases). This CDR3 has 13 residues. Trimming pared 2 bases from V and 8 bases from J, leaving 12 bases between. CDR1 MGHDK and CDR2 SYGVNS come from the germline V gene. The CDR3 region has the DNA TGTGCCAGCAGTGAACAGGGTGGACGGGGCTACACCTTC. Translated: CASSEQGGRGYTF.

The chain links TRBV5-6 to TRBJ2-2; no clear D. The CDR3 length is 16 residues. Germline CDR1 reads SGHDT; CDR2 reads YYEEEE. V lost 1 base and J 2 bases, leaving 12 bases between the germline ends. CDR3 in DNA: TGTGCCAGCAGCTTGTTGGCAGGCGCTAACACCGGGGAGCTGTTTTTT. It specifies CASSLLAGANTGELFF.

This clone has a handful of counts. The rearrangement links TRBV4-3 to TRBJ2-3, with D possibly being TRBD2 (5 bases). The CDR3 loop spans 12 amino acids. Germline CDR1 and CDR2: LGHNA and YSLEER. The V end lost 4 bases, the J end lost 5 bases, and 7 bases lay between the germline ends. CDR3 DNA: TGCGCCAGCAGCCTCGAGGGAGATACGCAGTATTTT. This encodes CASSLEGDTQYF.

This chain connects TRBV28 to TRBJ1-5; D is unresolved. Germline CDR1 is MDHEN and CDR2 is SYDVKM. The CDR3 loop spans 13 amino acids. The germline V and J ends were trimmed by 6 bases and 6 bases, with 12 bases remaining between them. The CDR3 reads CASSPYRTQPQHF. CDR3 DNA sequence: TGTGCCAGCAGCCCTTACCGGACTCAGCCCCAGCATTTT.

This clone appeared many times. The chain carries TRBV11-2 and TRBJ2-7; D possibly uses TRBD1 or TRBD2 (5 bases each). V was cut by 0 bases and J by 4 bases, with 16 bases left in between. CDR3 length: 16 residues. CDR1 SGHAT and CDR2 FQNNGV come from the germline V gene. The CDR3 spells CASSLEGRVGPYEQYF. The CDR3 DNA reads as TGTGCCAGCAGCTTAGAGGGCAGAGTGGGACCTTACGAGCAGTACTTC. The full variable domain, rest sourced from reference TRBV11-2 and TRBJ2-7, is EAGVAQSPRYKIIEKRQSVAFWCNPISGHATLYWYQQILGQGPKLLIQFQNNGVVDDSQLPKDRFSAERLKGVDSTLKIQPAKLEDSAVYLCASSLEGRVGPYEQYFGPGTRLTVT.

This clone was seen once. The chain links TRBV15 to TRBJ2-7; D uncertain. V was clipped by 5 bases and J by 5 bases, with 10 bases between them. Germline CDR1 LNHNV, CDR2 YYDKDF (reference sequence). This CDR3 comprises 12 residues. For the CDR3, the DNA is TGTGCCACCAGCCCCTTCCCGAACGAGCAGTACTTC. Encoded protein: CATSPFPNEQYF.

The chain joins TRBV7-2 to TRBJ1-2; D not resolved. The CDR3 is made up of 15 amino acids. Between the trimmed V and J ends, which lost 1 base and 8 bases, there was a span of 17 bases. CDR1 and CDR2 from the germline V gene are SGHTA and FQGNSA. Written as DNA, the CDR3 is TGTGCCAGCAGCTTAGTAGGTTGGACCGCGGTCGGCTACACCTTC. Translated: CASSLVGWTAVGYTF. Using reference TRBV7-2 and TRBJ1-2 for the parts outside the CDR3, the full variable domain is GAGVSQSPSNKVTEKGKDVELRCDPISGHTALYWYRQSLGQGLEFLIYFQGNSAPDKSGLPSDRFSAERTGGSVSTLTIQRTQQEDSAVYLCASSLVGWTAVGYTFGSGTRLTVV.

The CDR3 sequence: CASSESAHPEAFF. The CDR3 DNA is TGTGCCAGCAGTGAATCGGCTCACCCTGAAGCTTTCTTT. The chain links TRBV2 to TRBJ1-1; D is unclear. The CDR3 length is 13 residues. Germline CDR1 SNHLY, CDR2 FYNNEI. Trimming left V 2 bases short and J 6 bases short, with 10 bases between.

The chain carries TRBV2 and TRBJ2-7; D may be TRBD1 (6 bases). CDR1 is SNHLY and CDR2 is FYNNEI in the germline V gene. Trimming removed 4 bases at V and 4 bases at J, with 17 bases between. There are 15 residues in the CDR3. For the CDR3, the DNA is TGTGCCAGCAGTGTTTTTGGCAGGGGAGCGTACGAGCAGTACTTC. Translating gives CASSVFGRGAYEQYF.

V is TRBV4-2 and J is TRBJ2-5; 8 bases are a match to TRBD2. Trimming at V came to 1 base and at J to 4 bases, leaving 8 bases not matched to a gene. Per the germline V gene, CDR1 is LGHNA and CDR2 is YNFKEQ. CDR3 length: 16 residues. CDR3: CASSQVGLAGAETQYF. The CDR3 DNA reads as TGTGCCAGCAGCCAAGTGGGGCTAGCGGGTGCAGAGACCCAGTACTTC.

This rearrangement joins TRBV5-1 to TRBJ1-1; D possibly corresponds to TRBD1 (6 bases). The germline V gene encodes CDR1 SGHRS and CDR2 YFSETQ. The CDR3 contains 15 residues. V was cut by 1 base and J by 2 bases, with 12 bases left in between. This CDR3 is CASSLSTGFNTEAFF. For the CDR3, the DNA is TGCGCCAGCAGCTTGTCCACAGGGTTTAACACTGAAGCTTTCTTT.

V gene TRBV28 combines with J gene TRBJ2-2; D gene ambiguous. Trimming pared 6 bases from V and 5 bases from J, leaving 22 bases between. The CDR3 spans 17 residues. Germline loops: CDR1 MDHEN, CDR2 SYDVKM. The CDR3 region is CASRPGSASGRTGELFF. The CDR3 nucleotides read TGTGCCAGCAGGCCCGGGTCGGCGTCCGGCAGGACCGGGGAGCTGTTTTTT.

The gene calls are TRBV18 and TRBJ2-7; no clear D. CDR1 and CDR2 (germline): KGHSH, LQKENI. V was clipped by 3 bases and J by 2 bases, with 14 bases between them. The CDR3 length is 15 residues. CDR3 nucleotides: TGTGCCAGCTCACCTCGGTCGCAGAGGCCCTACGAGCAGTACTTC. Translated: CASSPRSQRPYEQYF.

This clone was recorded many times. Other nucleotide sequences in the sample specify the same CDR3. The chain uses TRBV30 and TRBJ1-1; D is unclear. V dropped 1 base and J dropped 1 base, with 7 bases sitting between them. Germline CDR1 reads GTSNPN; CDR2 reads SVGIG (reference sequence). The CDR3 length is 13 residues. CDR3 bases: TGTGCCTGGAGTGGATCGAGGAACACTGAAGCTTTCTTT. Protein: CAWSGSRNTEAFF.

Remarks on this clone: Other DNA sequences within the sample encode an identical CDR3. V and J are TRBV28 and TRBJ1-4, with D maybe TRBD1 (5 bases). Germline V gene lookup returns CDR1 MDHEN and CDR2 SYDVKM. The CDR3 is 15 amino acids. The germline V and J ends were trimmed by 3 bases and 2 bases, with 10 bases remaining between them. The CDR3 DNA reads TGTGCCAGCAGTTTGGGAGGGGCCACTAATGAAAAACTGTTTTTT. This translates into CASSLGGATNEKLFF.

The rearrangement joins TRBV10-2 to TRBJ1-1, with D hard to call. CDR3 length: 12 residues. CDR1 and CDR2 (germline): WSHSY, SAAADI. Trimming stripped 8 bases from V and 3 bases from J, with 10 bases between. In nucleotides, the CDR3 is TGCGCCAGCTCAAAGACGCACACTGAAGCTTTCTTT. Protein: CASSKTHTEAFF.

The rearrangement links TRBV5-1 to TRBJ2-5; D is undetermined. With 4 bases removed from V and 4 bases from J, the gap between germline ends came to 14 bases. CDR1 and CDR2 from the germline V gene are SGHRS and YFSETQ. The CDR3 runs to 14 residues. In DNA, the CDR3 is TGCGCCAGCAGCGGGTTGGCGAAGCCAGAGACCCAGTACTTC. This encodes CASSGLAKPETQYF.

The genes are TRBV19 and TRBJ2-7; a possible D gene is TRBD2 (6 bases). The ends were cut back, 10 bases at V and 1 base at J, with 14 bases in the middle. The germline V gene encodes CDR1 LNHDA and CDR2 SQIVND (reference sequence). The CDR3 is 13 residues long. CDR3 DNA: TGTGCCACCGCGGCGGGGCCTTCCTACGAGCAGTACTTC. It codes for CATAAGPSYEQYF.

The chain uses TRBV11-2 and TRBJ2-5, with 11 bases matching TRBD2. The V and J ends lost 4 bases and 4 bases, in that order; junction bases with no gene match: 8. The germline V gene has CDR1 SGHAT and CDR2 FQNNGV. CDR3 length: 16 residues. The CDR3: CASSSLAGGLGETQYF. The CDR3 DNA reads TGTGCCAGCAGCTCCTTAGCGGGAGGGCTAGGAGAGACCCAGTACTTC.

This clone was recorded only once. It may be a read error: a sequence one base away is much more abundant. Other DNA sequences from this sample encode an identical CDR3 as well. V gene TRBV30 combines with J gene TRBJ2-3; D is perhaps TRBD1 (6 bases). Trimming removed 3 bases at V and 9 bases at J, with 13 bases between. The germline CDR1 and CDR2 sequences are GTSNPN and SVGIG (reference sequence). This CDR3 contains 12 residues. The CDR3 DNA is TGTGCCTGGAGCGTACAGGGTAGAACGCAGTATTTT. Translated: CAWSVQGRTQYF. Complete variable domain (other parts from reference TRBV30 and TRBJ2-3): SQTIHQWPATLVQPVGSPLSLECTVEGTSNPNLYWYRQAAGRGLQLLFYSVGIGQISSEVPQNLSASRPQDRQFILSSKKLLLSDSGFYLCAWSVQGRTQYFGPGTRLTVL.

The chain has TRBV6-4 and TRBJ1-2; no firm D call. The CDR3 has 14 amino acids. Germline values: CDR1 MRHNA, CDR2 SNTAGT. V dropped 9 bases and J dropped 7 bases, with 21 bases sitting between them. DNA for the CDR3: TGTGCCAGATCGCTTGGCTCCAGGTGGTGTGGCTACACCTTC. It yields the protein CARSLGSRWCGYTF.

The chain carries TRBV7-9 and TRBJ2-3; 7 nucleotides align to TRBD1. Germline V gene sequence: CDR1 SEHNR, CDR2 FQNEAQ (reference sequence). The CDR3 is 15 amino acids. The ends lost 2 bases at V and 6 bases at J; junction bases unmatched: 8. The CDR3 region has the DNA TGTGCCAGCAGCTTAACGACAGGGAAGGCGGATACGCAGTATTTT. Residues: CASSLTTGKADTQYF.

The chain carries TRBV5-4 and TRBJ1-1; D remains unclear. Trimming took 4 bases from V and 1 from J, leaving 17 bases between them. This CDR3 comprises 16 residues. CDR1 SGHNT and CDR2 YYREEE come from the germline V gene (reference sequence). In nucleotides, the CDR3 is TGTGCCAGCAGCGGTCAGGACCGCCTAGAGAACACTGAAGCTTTCTTT. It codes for CASSGQDRLENTEAFF. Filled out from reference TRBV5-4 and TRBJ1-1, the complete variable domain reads ETGVTQSPTHLIKTRGQQVTLRCSSQSGHNTVSWYQQALGQGPQFIFQYYREEENGRGNFPPRFSGLQFPNYSSELNVNALELDDSALYLCASSGQDRLENTEAFFGQGTRLTVV.